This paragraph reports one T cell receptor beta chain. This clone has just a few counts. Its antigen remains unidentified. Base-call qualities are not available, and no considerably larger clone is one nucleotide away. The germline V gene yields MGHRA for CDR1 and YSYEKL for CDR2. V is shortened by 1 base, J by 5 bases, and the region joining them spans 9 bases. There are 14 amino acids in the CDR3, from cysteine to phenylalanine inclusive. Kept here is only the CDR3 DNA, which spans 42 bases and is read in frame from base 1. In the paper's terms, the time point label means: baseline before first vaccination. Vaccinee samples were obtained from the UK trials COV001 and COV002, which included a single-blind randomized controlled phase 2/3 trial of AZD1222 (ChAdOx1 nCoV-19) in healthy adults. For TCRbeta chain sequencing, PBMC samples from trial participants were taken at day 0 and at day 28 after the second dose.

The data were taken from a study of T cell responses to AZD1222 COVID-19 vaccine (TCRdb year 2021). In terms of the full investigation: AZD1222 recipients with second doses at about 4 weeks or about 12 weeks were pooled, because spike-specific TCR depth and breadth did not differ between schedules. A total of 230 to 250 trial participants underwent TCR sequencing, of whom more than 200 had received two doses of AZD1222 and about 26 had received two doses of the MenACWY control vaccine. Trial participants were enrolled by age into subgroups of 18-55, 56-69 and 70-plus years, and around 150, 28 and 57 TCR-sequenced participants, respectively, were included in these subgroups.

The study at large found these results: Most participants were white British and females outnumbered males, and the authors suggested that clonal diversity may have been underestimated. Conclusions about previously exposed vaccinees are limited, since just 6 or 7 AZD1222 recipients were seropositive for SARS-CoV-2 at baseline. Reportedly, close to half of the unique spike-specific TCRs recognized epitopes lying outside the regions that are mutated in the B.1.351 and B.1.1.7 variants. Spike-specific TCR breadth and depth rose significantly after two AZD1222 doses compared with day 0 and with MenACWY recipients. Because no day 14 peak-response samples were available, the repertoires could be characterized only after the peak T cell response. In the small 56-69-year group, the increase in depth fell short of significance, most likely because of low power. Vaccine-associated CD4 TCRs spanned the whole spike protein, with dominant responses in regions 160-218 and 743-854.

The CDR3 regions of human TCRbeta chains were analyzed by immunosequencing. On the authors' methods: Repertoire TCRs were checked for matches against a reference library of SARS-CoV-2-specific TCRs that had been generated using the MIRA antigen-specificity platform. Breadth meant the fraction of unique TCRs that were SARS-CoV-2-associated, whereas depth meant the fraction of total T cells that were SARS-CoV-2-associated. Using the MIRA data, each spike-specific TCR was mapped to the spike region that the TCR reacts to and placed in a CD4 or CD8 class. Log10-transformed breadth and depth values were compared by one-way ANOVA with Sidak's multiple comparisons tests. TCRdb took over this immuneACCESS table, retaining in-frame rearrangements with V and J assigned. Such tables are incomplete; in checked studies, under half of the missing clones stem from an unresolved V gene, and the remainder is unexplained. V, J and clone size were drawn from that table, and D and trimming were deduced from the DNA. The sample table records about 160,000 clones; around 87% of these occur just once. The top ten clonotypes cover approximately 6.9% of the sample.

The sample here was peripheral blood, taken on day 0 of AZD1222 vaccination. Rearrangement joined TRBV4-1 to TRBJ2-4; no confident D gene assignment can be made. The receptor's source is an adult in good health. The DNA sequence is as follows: TGCGCCAGCAGCCAAGTTATGATCCAAAACATTCAGTACTTC. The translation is CASSQVMIQNIQYF.